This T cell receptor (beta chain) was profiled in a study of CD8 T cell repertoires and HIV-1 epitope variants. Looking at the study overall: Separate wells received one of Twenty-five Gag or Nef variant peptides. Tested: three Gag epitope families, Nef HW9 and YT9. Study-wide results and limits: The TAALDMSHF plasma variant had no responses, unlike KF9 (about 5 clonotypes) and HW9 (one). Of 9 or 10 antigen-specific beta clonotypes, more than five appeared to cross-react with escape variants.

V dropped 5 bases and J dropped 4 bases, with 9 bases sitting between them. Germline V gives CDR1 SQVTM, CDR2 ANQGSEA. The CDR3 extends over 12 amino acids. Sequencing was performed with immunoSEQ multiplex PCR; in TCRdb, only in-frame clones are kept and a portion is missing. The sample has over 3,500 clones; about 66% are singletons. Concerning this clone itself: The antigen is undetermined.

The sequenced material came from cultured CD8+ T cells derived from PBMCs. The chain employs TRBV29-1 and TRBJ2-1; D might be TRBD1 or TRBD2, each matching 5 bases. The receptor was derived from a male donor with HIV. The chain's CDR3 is CSVKRGYNEQFF. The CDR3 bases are TGCAGCGTTAAGAGGGGTTACAATGAGCAGTTCTTC.